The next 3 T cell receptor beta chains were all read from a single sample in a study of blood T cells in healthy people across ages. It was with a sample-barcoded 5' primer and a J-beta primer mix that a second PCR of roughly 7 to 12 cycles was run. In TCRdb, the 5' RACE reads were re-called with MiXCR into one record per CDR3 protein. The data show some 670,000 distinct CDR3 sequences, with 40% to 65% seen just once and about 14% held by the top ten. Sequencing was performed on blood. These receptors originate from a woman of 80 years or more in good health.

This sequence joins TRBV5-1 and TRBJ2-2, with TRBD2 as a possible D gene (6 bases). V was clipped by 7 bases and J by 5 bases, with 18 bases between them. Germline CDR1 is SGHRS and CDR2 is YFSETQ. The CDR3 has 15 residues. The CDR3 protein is CASGRTGRGTGELFF. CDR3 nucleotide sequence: TGCGCCAGCGGGAGAACGGGCCGGGGGACCGGGGAGCTGTTTTTT.

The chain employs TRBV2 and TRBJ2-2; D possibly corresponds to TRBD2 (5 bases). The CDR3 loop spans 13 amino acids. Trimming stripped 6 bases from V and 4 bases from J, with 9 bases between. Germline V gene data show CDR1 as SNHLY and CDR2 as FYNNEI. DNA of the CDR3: TGTGCCAGCAGGGGAGATTCCACCGGGGAGCTGTTTTTT. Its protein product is CASRGDSTGELFF.

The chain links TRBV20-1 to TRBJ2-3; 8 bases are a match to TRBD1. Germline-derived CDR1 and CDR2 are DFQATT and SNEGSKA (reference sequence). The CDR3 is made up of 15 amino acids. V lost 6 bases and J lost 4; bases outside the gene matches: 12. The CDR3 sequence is CSAPSDRAVADTQYF. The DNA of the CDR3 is TGCAGTGCCCCTTCGGACAGGGCAGTCGCAGATACGCAGTATTTT.